This T cell receptor (beta chain) was profiled in a study of shared clonotypes between healthy human individuals. Regarding the study as a whole: Only blood samples were collected, and tissue repertoires likely differ.

From germline, CDR1 is MNHNS and CDR2 SASEGT. The CDR3 has 14 amino acids. V was clipped by 4 bases and J by 3 bases, with 12 bases between them. Regarding this clone: The target antigen is unknown.

Assay used: immunoSEQ multiplex PCR; TCRdb lists only in-frame clones, some missing. The sample includes roughly 2 million clones, nearly 97% of them seen just once. The receptor was isolated from a man younger than 30 in good health. The chain links TRBV6-1 to TRBJ1-2, with D unresolved. Material for sequencing was naive CD4+ T cells sorted from blood. Subset reported: CD45RA+ positively selected. The CDR3 loop reads CASSVLGWDYGYTF. The CDR3 DNA reads TGTGCCAGCAGTGTCTTAGGGTGGGACTATGGCTACACCTTC.